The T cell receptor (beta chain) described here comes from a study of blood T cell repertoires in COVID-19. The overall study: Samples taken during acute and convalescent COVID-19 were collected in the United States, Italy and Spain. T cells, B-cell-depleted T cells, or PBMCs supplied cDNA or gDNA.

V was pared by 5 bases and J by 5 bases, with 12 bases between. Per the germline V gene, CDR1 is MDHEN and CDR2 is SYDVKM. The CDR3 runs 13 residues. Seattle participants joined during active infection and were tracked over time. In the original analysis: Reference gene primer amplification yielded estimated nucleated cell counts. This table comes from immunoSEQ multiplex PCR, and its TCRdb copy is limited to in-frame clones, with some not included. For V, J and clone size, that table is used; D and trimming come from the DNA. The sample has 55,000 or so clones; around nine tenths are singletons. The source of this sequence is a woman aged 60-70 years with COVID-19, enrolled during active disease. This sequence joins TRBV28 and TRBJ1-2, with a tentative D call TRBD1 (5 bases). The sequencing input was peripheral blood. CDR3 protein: CASSGAANYGYTF. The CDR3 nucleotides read TGTGCCAGCAGTGGGGCGGCAAATTATGGCTACACCTTC.